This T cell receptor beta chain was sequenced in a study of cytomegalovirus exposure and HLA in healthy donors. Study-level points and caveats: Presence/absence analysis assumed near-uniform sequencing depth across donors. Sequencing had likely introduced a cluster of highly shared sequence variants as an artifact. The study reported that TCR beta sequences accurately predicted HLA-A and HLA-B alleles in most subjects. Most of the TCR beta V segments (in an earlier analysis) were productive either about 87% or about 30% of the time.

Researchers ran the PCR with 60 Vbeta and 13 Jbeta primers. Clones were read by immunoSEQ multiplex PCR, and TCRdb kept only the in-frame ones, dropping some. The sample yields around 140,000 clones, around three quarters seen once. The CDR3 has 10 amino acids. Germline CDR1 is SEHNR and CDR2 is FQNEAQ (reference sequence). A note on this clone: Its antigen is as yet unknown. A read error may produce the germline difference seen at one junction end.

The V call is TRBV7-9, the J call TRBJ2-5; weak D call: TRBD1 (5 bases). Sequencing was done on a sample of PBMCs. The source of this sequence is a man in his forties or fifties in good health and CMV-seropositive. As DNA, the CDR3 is TGTTCCAGCACCCCCGTGCAGGGGTACTTC. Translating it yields CSSTPVQGYF.